Listed here are 9 T cell receptor beta chains from one sample, sequenced in a study of cytomegalovirus exposure and HLA in healthy donors. The PCR used 60 Vbeta and 13 Jbeta primers. Sequenced by immunoSEQ multiplex PCR; TCRdb stores in-frame clones only, minus some. The sample has 140,000 to 150,000 clones; 80% are singletons. Sequenced: PBMCs. These receptors originate from a man aged 40-55 years in good health and CMV-seronegative.

V usage is TRBV18 and J usage is TRBJ2-4, with D uncertain. CDR3 length: 16 residues. Germline CDR1 and CDR2: KGHSH and LQKENI. Trimming stripped 3 bases from V and 0 bases from J, with 12 bases between. The CDR3 nucleotides read TGTGCCAGCTCACCCTCTGTGGCCTTAGCCAAAAACATTCAGTACTTC. The encoded protein is CASSPSVALAKNIQYF.

V is TRBV6-1 and J is TRBJ1-5, with 7 bases that match TRBD1. The CDR3 has 16 amino acids. CDR1 MNHNS and CDR2 SASEGT come from the germline V gene. V trimming: 4 bases; J trimming: 6 bases; junction bases outside the gene matches: 12. CDR3 sequence: CASSGKRGGYGQPQHF. For the CDR3, the DNA is TGTGCCAGCAGTGGGAAGAGAGGGGGCTATGGTCAGCCCCAGCATTTT.

Only one count was recorded for this clone. The chain combines TRBV30 with TRBJ2-5, with 10 nucleotides matching TRBD2. Germline CDR1 GTSNPN, CDR2 SVGIG (reference sequence). This CDR3 is built from 15 residues. With V trimmed by 0 bases and J by 5 bases, 6 bases remained unmatched. The DNA for the CDR3 is TGTGCCTGGAGTGTAGAAGCGGGGGGGCGGGAGACCCAGTACTTC. It yields the protein CAWSVEAGGRETQYF.

The genes are TRBV29-1 and TRBJ2-7; D might be TRBD2 (6 bases). Germline V gene lookup returns CDR1 SQVTM and CDR2 ANQGSEA. Trimming cost V 4 bases and J 6 bases, with 22 bases left between them. This CDR3 comprises 15 residues. CDR3 amino acids: CSVGGDGPPQPEQYF. CDR3 bases: TGCAGCGTTGGGGGGGACGGGCCTCCACAACCCGAGCAGTACTTC.

V and J are TRBV15 and TRBJ2-3; unclear D gene. Germline V lookup: CDR1 LNHNV, CDR2 YYDKDF (reference sequence). Between the trimmed V and J ends, which lost 1 base and 1 base, there was a span of 12 bases. The CDR3 loop spans 16 amino acids. The CDR3 sequence: CATSRGSVSRTDTQYF. As DNA, the CDR3 is TGTGCCACCAGCAGAGGGAGTGTCTCACGCACAGATACGCAGTATTTT.

This clone was observed a handful of times. The rearrangement uses TRBV6-5 and TRBJ2-1; TRBD2 is a possible D gene (5 bases). This CDR3 contains 15 residues. Germline V CDR1 and CDR2: MNHEY, SVGAGI. With 4 bases removed from V and 5 bases from J, the gap between germline ends came to 15 bases. CDR3 sequence reads: CASSSRGARNNEQFF. In nucleotides, the CDR3 is TGTGCCAGCAGTTCCCGGGGAGCCAGGAACAATGAGCAGTTCTTC.

The chain carries TRBV5-1 and TRBJ1-2; TRBD1 might be the D (6 bases). The CDR3 loop spans 14 amino acids. The V and J ends lost 7 bases and 0 bases respectively, with 13 bases between them. CDR1 and CDR2 (germline): SGHRS, YFSETQ. The CDR3 DNA reads as TGCGCCAGCCAGGGGAAGGATACTAACTATGGCTACACCTTC. It yields the protein CASQGKDTNYGYTF. The variable domain in full, completed from reference TRBV5-1 and TRBJ1-2, reads KAGVTQTPRYLIKTRGQQVTLSCSPISGHRSVSWYQQTPGQGLQFLFEYFSETQRNKGNFPGRFSGRQFSNSRSEMNVSTLELGDSALYLCASQGKDTNYGYTFGSGTRLTVV.

This chain links TRBV15 with TRBJ1-1, with D unresolved. The CDR3 loop spans 15 amino acids. Germline V lookup: CDR1 LNHNV, CDR2 YYDKDF (reference sequence). Trimming removed 0 bases from V and 6 bases from J, with 14 bases in between. For the CDR3, the DNA is TGTGCCACCAGCAGAGATCCGCGCGGGGAGTCTGAAGCTTTCTTT. It translates to CATSRDPRGESEAFF.

The DNA of the CDR3 is TGTGCCAGTAGTGTGGGGAACAGGGACACGCAGTATTTT. Protein: CASSVGNRDTQYF. The chain uses TRBV19 and TRBJ2-3; possible D gene TRBD1, 6 bases. This CDR3 is built from 13 residues. V lost 5 bases, J lost 9 bases, and 15 bases lay in between. Germline CDR1 reads LNHDA; CDR2 reads SQIVND (reference sequence).